This T cell receptor beta chain was identified in a study of T cells in Graves' hyperthyroidism and ophthalmopathy. Findings and caveats of the study: Through a model of 13 V-J features, ophthalmopathy was separated from stable hyperthyroidism.

Template material for amplifying TCR beta CDR3 regions consisted of RNA transcripts. TCR CDR3 regions were first amplified by RT-PCR with HTBI primers. Via MiXCR, TCRdb re-called the multiplex PCR reads, giving one row per CDR3 protein. The sample records about 640,000 distinct CDR3 sequences, 20% being singletons. This clonotype showed up just a few times. Its cognate antigen is unknown. The study included ophthalmopathy patients with Clinical Activity Score at least 3, NOSPECS grade at least 4 and duration under 3 months. CDR1 is MNHEY and CDR2 is SVGEGT in the germline V gene. Deletions cut 7 bases from V and 2 bases from J, with 15 bases between. The CDR3 runs 14 residues.

The rearrangement uses TRBV6-2 or TRBV6-3 and TRBJ2-7; D is tentatively TRBD1 or TRBD2 (6 bases each). The specimen sequenced was blood. This clonotype was obtained from a man aged 25 to 45 with Graves' ophthalmopathy. The CDR3 DNA is TGTGCCAGCAAAGGTGGAGGGGGAACCTACGAGCAGTACTTC. It is translated as CASKGGGGTYEQYF.